This section outlines one T cell receptor beta chain sequence together with its context. Its antigen is currently unknown. Per germline, CDR1 MNHEY and CDR2 SVGAGI. This CDR3 region has 15 residues. This record belongs to a study of blood T cells in healthy people across ages. No fewer than 7 million PBMCs went into each sample. It was with a sample-barcoded 5' primer and a J-beta primer mix that a second PCR of roughly 7 to 12 cycles was run. Every single cDNA molecule received a tag from a template-switch adaptor with 12 random nucleotides. Using its own MiXCR run on the 5' RACE reads, TCRdb lists one record per CDR3 protein. The sample lists 700,000 or so distinct CDR3 sequences, about 20% occurring once. Study results and limitations: More naive CD4+ cells and higher diversity marked long-lived donors relative to aged donors.

The chain is built from TRBV6-5 and TRBJ2-5; TRBD1 agrees at 11 bases. The end of the DNA fits TRBJ2-7 better, so the J call may be wrong. The sequencing sample was made of blood. This clonotype originated in a man between 65 and 85 years old in good health. The chain's CDR3 is CASSSPGQGAYEQYF. CDR3 sequence (DNA): TGTGCCAGCAGTTCGCCGGGACAGGGGGCCTACGAGCAGTACTTC.